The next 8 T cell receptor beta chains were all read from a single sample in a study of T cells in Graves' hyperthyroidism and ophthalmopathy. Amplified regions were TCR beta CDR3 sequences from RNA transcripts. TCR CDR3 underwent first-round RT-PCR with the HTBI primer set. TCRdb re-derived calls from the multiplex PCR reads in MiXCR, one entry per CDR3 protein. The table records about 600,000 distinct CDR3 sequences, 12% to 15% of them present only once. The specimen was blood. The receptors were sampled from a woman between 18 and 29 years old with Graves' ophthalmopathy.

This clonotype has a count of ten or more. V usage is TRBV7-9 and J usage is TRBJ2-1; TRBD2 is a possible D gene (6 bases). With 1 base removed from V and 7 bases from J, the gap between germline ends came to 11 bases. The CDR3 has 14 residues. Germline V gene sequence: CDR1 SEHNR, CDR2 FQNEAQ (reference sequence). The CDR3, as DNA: TGTGCCAGCAGCTTAGTGAGACTAGGAAATGAGCAGTTCTTC. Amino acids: CASSLVRLGNEQFF.

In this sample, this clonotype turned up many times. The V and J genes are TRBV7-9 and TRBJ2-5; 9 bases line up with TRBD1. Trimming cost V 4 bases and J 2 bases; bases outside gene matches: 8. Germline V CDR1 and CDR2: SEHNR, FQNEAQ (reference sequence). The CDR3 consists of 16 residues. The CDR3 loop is CASSSRAGTGQETQYF. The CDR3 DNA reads TGTGCCAGCAGCTCCCGGGCCGGGACAGGGCAAGAGACCCAGTACTTC.

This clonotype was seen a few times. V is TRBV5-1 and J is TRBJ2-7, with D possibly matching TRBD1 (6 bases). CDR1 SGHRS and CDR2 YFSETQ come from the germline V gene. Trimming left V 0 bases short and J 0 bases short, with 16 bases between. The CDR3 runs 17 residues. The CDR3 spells CASSLDSWGLPSYEQYF. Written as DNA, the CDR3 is TGCGCCAGCAGCTTGGACTCTTGGGGGCTCCCCTCCTACGAGCAGTACTTC. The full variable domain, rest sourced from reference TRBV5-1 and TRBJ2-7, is KAGVTQTPRYLIKTRGQQVTLSCSPISGHRSVSWYQQTPGQGLQFLFEYFSETQRNKGNFPGRFSGRQFSNSRSEMNVSTLELGDSALYLCASSLDSWGLPSYEQYFGPGTRLTVT.

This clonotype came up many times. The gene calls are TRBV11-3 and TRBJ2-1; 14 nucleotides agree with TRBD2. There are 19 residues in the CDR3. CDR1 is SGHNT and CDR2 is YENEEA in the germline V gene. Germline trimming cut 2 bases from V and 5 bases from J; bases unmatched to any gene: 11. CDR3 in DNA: TGTGCCAGCAGCTTATACGGGACTAGCGGGAGTGATAGGGACAATGAGCAGTTCTTC. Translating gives CASSLYGTSGSDRDNEQFF.

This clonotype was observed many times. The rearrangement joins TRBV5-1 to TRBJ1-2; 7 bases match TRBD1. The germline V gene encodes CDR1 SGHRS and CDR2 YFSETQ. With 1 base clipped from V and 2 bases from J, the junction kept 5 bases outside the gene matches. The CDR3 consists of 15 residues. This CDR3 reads CASSLQGTENYGYTF. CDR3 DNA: TGCGCCAGCAGCTTGCAGGGGACAGAGAACTATGGCTACACCTTC.

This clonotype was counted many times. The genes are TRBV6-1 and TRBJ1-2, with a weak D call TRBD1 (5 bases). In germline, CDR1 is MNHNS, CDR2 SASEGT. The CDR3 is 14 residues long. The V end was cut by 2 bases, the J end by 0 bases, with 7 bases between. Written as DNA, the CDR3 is TGTGCCAGCAGTGAATCGGACACTAACTATGGCTACACCTTC. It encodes CASSESDTNYGYTF.

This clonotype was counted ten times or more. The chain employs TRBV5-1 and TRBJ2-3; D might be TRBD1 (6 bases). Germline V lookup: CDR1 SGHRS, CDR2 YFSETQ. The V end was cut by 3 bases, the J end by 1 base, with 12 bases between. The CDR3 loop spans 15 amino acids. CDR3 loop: CASSSGVWGTDTQYF. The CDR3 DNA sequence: TGCGCCAGCAGCTCAGGGGTATGGGGCACAGATACGCAGTATTTT. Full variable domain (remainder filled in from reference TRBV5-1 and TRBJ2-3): KAGVTQTPRYLIKTRGQQVTLSCSPISGHRSVSWYQQTPGQGLQFLFEYFSETQRNKGNFPGRFSGRQFSNSRSEMNVSTLELGDSALYLCASSSGVWGTDTQYFGPGTRLTVL.

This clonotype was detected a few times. CDR3 in amino acids: CSAYGTGGAMGEKLFF. The CDR3 bases are TGCAGTGCCTACGGGACAGGGGGCGCCATGGGTGAAAAACTGTTTTTT. The chain is built from TRBV20-1 and TRBJ1-4, with 12 bases that match TRBD1. J lost 7 bases, V lost 6 bases, and 12 bases had no gene match. This CDR3 has 16 residues. Germline CDR1 is DFQATT and CDR2 is SNEGSKA (reference sequence).